The sequence of this TCR beta chain was determined in a study of blood T cell repertoires in COVID-19. Across the whole study: Researchers got acute and convalescent COVID-19 samples from the United States, Italy and Spain. PBMCs, B-cell-depleted T cells, or T cells provided the cDNA or gDNA that made up the material.

Patients of the Seattle cohort, enrolled during active infection, were followed longitudinally. In the authors' workflow: Reference gene primer amplification gave estimated nucleated cell counts. The protocol was immunoSEQ multiplex PCR, while the TCRdb copy is restricted to in-frame clones and leaves out a portion. V, J and clone size reflect that table, while D and trimming were determined from the DNA. This table has some 450,000 clones, approximately 88% appearing once. Germline CDR1 reads MNHNY; CDR2 reads SVGAGI (reference sequence). Trimming took 6 bases from V and 4 from J; bases not matched to a gene: 9. The CDR3 spans 15 residues.

This sequence was found in a woman in her forties or fifties with COVID-19, enrolled during active disease. Sequences were obtained from peripheral blood. This chain connects TRBV6-6 to TRBJ1-3, with 7 bases matching TRBD1. CDR3 region: CASRSRTGQGNTIYF. CDR3 coding DNA: TGTGCCAGCAGATCACGAACGGGACAGGGAAACACCATATATTTT.